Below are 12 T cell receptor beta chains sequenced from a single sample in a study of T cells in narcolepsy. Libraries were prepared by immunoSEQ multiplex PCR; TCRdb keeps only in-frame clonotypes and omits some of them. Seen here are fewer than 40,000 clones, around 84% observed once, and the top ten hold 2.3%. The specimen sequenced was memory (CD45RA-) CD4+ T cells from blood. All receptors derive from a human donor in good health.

The CDR3 is CASSRGTGEAFF. The CDR3 nucleotides read TGTGCCAGCAGTCGAGGTACAGGGGAAGCTTTCTTT. The V and J genes are TRBV5-6 and TRBJ1-1; maybe TRBD1 (6 bases). The CDR3 length is 12 residues. Trimming removed 5 bases at V and 8 bases at J, with 13 bases between. Germline CDR1 and CDR2: SGHDT and YYEEEE.

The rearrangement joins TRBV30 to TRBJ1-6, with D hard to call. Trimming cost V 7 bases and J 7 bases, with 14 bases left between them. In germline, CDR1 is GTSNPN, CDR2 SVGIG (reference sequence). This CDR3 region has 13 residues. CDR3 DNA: TGTGCCTCGAGGGAAGGAACCAATTCACCCCTCCACTTT. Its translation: CASREGTNSPLHF.

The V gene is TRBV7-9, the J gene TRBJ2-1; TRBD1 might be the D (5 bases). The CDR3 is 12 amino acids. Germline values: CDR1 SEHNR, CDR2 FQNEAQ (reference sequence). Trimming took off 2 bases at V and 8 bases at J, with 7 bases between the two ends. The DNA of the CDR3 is TGTGCCAGCAGCTTACAGGGTTATGAGCAGTTCTTC. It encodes CASSLQGYEQFF.

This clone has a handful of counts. The CDR3 loop reads CASSPPWAGESSGNTIYF. Written as DNA, the CDR3 is TGTGCCAGCTCACCACCGTGGGCAGGGGAAAGCTCTGGAAACACCATATATTTT. The V and J genes are TRBV18 and TRBJ1-3; a possible D gene is TRBD1 (6 bases). The CDR3 has 18 amino acids. CDR1 KGHSH and CDR2 LQKENI come from the germline V gene. Deletions cut 0 bases from V and 0 bases from J, with 15 bases between. The full variable domain, with the rest looked up from reference TRBV18 and TRBJ1-3, is NAGVMQNPRHLVRRRGQEARLRCSPMKGHSHVYWYRQLPEEGLKFMVYLQKENIIDESGMPKERFSAEFPKEGPSILRIQQVVRGDSAAYFCASSPPWAGESSGNTIYFGEGSWLTVV.

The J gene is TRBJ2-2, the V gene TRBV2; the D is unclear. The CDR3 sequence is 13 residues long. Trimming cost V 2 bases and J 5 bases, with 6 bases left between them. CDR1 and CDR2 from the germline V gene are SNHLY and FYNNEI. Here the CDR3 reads CASSEMGTGELFF. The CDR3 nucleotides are TGTGCCAGCAGTGAAATGGGGACCGGGGAGCTGTTTTTT.

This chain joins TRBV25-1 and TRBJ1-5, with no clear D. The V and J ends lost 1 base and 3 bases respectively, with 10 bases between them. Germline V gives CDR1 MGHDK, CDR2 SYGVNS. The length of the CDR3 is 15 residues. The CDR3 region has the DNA TGTGCCAGCAGTGAATCGGGTCAGCCCAATCAGCCCCAGCATTTT. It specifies CASSESGQPNQPQHF.

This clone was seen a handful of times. The CDR3 DNA follows: TGTGCCATCAGTGAGAGAGAATACGAGCAGTACTTC. It translates to CAISEREYEQYF. This rearrangement joins TRBV10-3 to TRBJ2-7; D unresolved. The CDR3 consists of 12 residues. Germline loops: CDR1 ENHRY, CDR2 SYGVKD. V lost 2 bases, J lost 4 bases, and 6 bases lay in between.

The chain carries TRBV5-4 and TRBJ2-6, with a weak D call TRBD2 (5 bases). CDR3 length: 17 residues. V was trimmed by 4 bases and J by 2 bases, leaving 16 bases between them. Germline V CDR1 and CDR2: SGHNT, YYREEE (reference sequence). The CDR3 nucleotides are TGTGCCAGCAGCGTGGCGGGCGTAGTTGCTGGGGCCAACGTCCTGACTTTC. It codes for CASSVAGVVAGANVLTF.

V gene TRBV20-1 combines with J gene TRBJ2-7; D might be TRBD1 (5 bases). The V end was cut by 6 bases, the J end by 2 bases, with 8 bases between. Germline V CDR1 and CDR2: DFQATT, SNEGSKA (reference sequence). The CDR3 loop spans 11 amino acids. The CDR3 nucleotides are TGCAGTGCCAGGGATACCTACGAGCAGTACTTC. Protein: CSARDTYEQYF.

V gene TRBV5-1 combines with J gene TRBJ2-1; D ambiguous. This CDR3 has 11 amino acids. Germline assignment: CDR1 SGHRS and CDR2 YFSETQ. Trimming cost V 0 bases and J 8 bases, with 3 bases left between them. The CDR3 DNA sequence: TGCGCCAGCAGCTTGGAGTATGAGCAGTTCTTC. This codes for CASSLEYEQFF.

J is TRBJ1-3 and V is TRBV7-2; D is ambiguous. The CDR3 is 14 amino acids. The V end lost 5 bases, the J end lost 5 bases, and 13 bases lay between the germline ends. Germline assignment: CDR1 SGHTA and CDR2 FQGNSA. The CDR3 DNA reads TGTGCCAGCAGCCCAGGCCCTGAACGAAACACCATATATTTT. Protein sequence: CASSPGPERNTIYF. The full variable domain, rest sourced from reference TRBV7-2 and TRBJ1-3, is GAGVSQSPSNKVTEKGKDVELRCDPISGHTALYWYRQSLGQGLEFLIYFQGNSAPDKSGLPSDRFSAERTGGSVSTLTIQRTQQEDSAVYLCASSPGPERNTIYFGEGSWLTVV.

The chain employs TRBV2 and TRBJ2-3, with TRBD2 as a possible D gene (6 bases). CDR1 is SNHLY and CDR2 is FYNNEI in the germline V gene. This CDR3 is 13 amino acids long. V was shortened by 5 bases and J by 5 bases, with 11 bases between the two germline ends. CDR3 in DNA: TGTGCCAGCAGTCGGGAGATTAAAGATACGCAGTATTTT. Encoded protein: CASSREIKDTQYF.